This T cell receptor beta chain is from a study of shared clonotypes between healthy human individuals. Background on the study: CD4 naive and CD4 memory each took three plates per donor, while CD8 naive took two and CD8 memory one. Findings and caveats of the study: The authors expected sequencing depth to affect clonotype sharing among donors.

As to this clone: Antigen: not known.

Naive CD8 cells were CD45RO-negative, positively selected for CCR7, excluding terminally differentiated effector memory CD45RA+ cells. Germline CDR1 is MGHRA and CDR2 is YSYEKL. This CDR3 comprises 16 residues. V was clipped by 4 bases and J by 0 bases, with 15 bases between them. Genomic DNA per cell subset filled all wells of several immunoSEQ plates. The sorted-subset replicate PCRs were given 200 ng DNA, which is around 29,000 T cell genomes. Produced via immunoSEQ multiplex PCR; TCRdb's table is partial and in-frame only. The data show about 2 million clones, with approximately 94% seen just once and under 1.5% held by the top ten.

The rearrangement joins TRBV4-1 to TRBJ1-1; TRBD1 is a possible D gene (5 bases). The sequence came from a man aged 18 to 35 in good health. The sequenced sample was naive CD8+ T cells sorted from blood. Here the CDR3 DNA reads TGCGCCAGCAGCCTCGGCGGGGCCGGGGTGAACACTGAAGCTTTCTTT. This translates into CASSLGGAGVNTEAFF.